This TCR beta chain appears in the sequencing data of a study of shared clonotypes between healthy human individuals. Study-level background: There were three CD4 naive, three CD4 memory, two CD8 naive and one CD8 memory plates per donor. Notes on the study in general: Read depth was anticipated to influence clonotype sharing among donors. Memory subsets generally showed smaller estimated richness than naive subsets did.

V lost 0 bases to trimming and J lost 6 bases, with 11 bases between them. The CDR3 is 14 amino acids. CDR1 is MGHRA, CDR2 YSYEKL, per germline. On this clone: Antigen unknown.

From CD4+ cells came CD45RA+ naive and CD45RA-negative memory subsets. Clones were sequenced by immunoSEQ multiplex PCR, and TCRdb holds only the in-frame ones, with some missing. Among under 1,100,000 clones, approximately 70% were seen once, and the ten largest hold 1.5%. This chain links TRBV4-1 with TRBJ1-1; D call uncertain. Sequenced sample: memory CD4+ T cells sorted from blood. Subset in this sample: CD45RA-negative fraction. This sequence originates from a man aged 18 to 30 in good health. The CDR3 protein is CASSQDRKVSEAFF. The CDR3 DNA sequence: TGCGCCAGCAGCCAAGATAGGAAGGTTTCTGAAGCTTTCTTT.